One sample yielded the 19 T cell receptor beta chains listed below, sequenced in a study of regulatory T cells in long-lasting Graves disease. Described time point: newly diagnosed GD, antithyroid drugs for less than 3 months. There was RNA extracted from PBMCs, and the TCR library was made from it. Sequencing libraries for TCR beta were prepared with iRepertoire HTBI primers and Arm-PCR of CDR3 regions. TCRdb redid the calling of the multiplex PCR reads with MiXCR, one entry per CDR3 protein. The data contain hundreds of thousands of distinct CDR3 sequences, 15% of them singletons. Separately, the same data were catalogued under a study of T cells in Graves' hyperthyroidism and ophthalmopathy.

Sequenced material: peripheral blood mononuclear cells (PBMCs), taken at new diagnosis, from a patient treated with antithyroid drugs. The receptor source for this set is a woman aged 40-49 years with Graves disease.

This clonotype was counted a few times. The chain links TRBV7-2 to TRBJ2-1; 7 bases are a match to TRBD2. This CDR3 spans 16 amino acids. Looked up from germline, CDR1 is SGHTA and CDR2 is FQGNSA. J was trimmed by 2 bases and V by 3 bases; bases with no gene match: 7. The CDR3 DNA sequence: TGTGCCAGCAGCTTGGGACTATCCATCCCCTACAATGAGCAGTTCTTC. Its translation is CASSLGLSIPYNEQFF.

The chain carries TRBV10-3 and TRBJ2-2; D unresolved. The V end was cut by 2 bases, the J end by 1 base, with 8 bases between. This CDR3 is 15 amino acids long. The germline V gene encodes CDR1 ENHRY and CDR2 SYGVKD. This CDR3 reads CAISELWLNTGELFF. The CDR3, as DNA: TGTGCCATCAGTGAGCTGTGGCTGAACACCGGGGAGCTGTTTTTT.

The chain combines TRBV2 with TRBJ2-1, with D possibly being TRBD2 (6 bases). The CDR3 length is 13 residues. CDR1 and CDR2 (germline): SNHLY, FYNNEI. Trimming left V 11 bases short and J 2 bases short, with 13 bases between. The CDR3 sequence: CARGTLTYNEQFF. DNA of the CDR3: TGTGCCCGCGGGACTTTGACCTACAATGAGCAGTTCTTC. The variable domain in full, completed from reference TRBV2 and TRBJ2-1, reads EPEVTQTPSHQVTQMGQEVILRCVPISNHLYFYWYRQILGQKVEFLVSFYNNEISEKSEIFDDQFSVERPDGSNFTLKIRSTKLEDSAMYFCARGTLTYNEQFFGPGTRLTVL.

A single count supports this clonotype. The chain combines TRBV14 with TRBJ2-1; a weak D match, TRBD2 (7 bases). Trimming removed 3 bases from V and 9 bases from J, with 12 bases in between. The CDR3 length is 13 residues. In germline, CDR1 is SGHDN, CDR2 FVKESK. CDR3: CASSQGGAGEQFF. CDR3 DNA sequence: TGTGCCAGCAGCCAGGGGGGGGCGGGTGAGCAGTTCTTC. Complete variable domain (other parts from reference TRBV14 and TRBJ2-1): EAGVTQFPSHSVIEKGQTVTLRCDPISGHDNLYWYRRVMGKEIKFLLHFVKESKQDESGMPNNRFLAERTGGTYSTLKVQPAELEDSGVYFCASSQGGAGEQFFGPGTRLTVL.

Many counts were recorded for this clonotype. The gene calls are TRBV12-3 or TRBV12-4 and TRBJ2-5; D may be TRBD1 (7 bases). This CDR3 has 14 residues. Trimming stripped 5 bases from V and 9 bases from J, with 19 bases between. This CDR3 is CASSPGTVRGAQYF. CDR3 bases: TGTGCCAGCAGTCCCGGGACGGTCAGGGGGGCCCAGTACTTC.

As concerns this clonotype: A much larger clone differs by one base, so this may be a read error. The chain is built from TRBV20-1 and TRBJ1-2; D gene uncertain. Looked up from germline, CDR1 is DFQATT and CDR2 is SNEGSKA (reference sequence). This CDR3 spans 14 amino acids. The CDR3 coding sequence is TGCAGTGCTAGAGGTTCAGGAAGCGACTATGACTACACCTTC. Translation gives CSARGSGSDYDYTF.

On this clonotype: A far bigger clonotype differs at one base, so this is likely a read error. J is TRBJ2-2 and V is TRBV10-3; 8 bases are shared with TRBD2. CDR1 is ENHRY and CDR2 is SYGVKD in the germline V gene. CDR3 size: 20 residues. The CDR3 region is CASSSYPGAGEGVDTGEPFF. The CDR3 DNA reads TGTGCCAGCAGTTCCTACCCCGGAGCGGGAGAGGGGGTGGACACCGGGGAGCCGTTTTTT.

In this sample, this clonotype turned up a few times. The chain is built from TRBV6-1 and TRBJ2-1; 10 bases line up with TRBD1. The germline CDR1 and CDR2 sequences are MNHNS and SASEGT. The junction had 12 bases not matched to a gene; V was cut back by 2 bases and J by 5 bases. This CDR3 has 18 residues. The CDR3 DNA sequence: TGTGCCAGCAGTGAATTCGGACAGGGGGTTTCCTATAACAATGAGCAGTTCTTC. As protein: CASSEFGQGVSYNNEQFF.

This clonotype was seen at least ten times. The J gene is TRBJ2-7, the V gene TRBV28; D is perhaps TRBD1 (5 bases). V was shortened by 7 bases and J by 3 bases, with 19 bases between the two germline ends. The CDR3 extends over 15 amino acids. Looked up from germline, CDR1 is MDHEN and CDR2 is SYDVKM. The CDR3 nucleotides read TGTGCCAGCATCCGAAGTGGCAGGGCAGACTACGAGCAGTACTTC. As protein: CASIRSGRADYEQYF.

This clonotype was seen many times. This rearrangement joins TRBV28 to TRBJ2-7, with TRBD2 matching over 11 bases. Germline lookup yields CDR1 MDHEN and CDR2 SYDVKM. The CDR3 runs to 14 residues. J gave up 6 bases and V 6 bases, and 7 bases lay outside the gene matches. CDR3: CASRLSGRAFEQYF. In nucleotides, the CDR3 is TGTGCCAGCAGACTTAGCGGGAGGGCCTTCGAGCAGTACTTC.

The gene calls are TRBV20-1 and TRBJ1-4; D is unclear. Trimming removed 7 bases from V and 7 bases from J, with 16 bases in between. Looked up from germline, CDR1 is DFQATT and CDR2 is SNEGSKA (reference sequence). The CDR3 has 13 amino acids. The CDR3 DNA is TGCAGTGTTCATTTTACGAATAGTGAAAAACTGTTTTTT. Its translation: CSVHFTNSEKLFF.

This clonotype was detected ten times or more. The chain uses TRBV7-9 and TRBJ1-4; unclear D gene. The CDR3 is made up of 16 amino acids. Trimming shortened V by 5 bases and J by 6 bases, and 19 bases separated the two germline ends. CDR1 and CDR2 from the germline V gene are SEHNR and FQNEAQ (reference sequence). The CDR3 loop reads CASSPRRGVVDEKLFF. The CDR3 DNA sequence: TGTGCCAGCAGCCCCCGCCGTGGAGTCGTGGATGAAAAACTGTTTTTT.

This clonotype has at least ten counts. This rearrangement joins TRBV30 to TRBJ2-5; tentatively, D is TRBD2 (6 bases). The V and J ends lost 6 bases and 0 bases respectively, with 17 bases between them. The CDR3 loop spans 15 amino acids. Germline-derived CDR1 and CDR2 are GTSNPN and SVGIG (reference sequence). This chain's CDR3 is CACNEGLPNQETQYF. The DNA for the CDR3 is TGTGCCTGTAACGAGGGACTTCCCAACCAAGAGACCCAGTACTTC.

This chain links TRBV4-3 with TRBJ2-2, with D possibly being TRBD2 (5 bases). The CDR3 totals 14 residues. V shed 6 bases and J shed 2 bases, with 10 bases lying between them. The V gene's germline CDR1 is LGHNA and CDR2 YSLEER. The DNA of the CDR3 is TGCGCCAGCAGGGCCGGGATCAACACCGGGGAGCTGTTTTTT. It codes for CASRAGINTGELFF.

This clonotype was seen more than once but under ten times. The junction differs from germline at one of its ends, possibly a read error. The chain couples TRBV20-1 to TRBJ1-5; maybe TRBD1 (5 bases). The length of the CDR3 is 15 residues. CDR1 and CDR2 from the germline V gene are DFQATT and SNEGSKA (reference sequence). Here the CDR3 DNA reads TGCAGTGGGACACCTAACACAAATAGCAATCCGCCCCAGCATTTT. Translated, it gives CSGTPNTNSNPPQHF.

The CDR3 sequence is CASSPGTEARGYTF. The DNA of the CDR3 is TGTGCCAGCAGCCCTGGGACCGAGGCTAGAGGCTACACCTTC. The rearrangement uses TRBV5-5 and TRBJ1-2, with D tentatively TRBD1 (5 bases). V was pared by 4 bases and J by 8 bases, with 18 bases between. This CDR3 is 14 amino acids long. Germline V gene sequence: CDR1 SGHKS, CDR2 YYEKEE (reference sequence).

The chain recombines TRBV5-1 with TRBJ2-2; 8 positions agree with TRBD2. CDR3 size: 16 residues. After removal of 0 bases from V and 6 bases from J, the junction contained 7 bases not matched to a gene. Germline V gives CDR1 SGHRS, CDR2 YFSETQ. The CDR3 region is CASSLGAGEASGELFF. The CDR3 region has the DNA TGCGCCAGCAGCTTGGGAGCGGGAGAGGCTTCCGGGGAGCTGTTTTTT.

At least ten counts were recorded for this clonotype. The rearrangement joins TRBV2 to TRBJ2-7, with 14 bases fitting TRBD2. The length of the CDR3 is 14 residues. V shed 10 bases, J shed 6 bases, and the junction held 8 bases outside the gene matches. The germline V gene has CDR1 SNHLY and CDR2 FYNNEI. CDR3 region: CATRPGLAGVEQYF. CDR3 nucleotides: TGTGCCACCCGGCCGGGACTAGCGGGAGTCGAGCAGTACTTC. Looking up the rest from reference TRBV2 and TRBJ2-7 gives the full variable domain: EPEVTQTPSHQVTQMGQEVILRCVPISNHLYFYWYRQILGQKVEFLVSFYNNEISEKSEIFDDQFSVERPDGSNFTLKIRSTKLEDSAMYFCATRPGLAGVEQYFGPGTRLTVT.

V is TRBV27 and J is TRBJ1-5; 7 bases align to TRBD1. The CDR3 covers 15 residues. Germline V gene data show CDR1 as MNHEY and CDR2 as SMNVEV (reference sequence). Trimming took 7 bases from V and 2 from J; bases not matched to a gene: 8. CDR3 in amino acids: CASTAQGYGNQPQHF. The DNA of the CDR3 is TGTGCCAGCACCGCACAGGGGTATGGCAATCAGCCCCAGCATTTT.